The clone carrying this TCR beta chain was counted between two and nine times. TCRdb passed the RT-PCR reads through MiXCR, listing each CDR3 protein once. Of around 700,000 distinct CDR3 sequences detected, 13% to 15% appear once; the ten largest clones hold 3.6%. The receptor was isolated from a female donor in good health, serving as a healthy control. Sequencing used memory CD4+ T cells from blood.

The CDR3 is CASSQDLGEVLTDTQYF. The CDR3 DNA reads TGCGCCAGCAGCCAAGATCTCGGGGAGGTCCTCACAGATACGCAGTATTTT. This sequence joins TRBV4-3 and TRBJ2-3; a weak D match, TRBD2 (6 bases). V shed 0 bases and J shed 2 bases, with 15 bases lying between them. CDR1 is LGHNA, CDR2 YSLEER, per germline. The CDR3 covers 17 residues.